This TCR beta chain was profiled in a study of T cells after yellow fever vaccination. Across the whole study: Any fraction with a low cell number was prepared using SMART-Seq v4 Ultra Low Input.

Germline-derived CDR1 and CDR2 are MGHRA and YSYEKL. The CDR3 runs to 16 residues. The V and J ends lost 1 base and 5 bases respectively, with 14 bases between them. Study observations and caveats: Reappearance after the booster was seen for most primary-vaccination clones, at about 95% CD4 and around 90% CD8. Abundant clonotypes (contaminants from the bulk population) could be present in FACS-sorted repertoires.

TCRdb re-derived calls from the 5' RACE reads in MiXCR, one entry per CDR3 protein. The sample lists 100,000 to 150,000 distinct CDR3 sequences; roughly 8.2% were seen once. A note on this clonotype: The target antigen is unknown.

The chain combines TRBV4-1 with TRBJ1-4; weak D call: TRBD1 (5 bases). The material was CD8+ T cells sorted from PBMCs, obtained on the day of the yellow fever booster vaccination. The clonotype comes from a man in his late teens or twenties who received the YFV17D yellow fever vaccine. The chain's CDR3 is CASSQGDGPLNEKLFF. As DNA, the CDR3 is TGCGCCAGCAGCCAAGGGGACGGACCGCTAAATGAAAAACTGTTTTTT.